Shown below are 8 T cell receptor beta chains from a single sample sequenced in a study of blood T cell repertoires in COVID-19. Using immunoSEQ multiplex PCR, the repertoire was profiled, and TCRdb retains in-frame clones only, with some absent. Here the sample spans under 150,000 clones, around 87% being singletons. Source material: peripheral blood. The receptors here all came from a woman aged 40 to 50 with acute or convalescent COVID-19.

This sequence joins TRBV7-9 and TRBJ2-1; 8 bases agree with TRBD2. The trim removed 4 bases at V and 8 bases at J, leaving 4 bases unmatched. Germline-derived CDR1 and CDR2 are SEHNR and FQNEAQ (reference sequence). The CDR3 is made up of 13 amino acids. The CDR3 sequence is CASSSGGLDEQFF. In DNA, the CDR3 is TGTGCCAGCAGCTCGGGGGGGCTGGATGAGCAGTTCTTC.

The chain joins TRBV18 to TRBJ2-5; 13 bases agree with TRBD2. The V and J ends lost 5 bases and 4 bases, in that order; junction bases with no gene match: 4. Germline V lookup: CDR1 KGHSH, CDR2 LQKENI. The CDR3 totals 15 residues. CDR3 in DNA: TGTGCCAGCTCATTAGGACTAGCGGGAGCAGAGACCCAGTACTTC. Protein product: CASSLGLAGAETQYF.

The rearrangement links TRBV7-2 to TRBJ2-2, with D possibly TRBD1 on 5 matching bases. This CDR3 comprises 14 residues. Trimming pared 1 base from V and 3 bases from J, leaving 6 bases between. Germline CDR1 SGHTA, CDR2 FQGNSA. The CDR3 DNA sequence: TGTGCCAGCAGCTTAGTCAGGGACACCGGGGAGCTGTTTTTT. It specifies CASSLVRDTGELFF.

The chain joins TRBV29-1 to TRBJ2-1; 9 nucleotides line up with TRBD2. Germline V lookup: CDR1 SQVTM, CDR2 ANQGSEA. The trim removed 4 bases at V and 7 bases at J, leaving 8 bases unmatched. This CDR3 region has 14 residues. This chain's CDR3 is CSVVIAGVGNEQFF. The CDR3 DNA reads TGCAGCGTTGTAATAGCGGGGGTGGGTAATGAGCAGTTCTTC.

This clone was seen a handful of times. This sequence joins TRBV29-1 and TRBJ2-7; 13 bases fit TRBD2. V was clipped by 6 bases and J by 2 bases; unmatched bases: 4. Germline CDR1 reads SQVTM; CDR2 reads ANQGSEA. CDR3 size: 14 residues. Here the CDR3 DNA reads TGCAGCGTCTCCGGACTAGCGGGGGCCTACGAGCAGTACTTC. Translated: CSVSGLAGAYEQYF.

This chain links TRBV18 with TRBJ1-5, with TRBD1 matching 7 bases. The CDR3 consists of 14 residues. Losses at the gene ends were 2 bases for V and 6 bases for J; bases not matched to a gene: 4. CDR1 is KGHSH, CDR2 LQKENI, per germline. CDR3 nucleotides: TGTGCCAGCTCACCAACAGGGGCGGTTCAGCCCCAGCATTTT. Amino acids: CASSPTGAVQPQHF.

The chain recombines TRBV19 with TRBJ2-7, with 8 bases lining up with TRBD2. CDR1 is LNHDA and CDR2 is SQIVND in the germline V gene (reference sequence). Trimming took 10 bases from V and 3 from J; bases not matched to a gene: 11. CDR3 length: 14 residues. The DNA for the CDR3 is TGTGCCACCAAAGCGGCGAGCGGGGGCTACGAGCAGTACTTC. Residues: CATKAASGGYEQYF.

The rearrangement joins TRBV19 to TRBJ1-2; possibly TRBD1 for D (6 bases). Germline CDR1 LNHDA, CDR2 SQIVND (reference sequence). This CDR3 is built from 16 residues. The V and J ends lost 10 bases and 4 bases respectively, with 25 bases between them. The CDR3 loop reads CATRRGTTGSLYGYTF. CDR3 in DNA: TGTGCCACCAGGAGAGGAACAACAGGGTCCCTCTATGGCTACACCTTC.